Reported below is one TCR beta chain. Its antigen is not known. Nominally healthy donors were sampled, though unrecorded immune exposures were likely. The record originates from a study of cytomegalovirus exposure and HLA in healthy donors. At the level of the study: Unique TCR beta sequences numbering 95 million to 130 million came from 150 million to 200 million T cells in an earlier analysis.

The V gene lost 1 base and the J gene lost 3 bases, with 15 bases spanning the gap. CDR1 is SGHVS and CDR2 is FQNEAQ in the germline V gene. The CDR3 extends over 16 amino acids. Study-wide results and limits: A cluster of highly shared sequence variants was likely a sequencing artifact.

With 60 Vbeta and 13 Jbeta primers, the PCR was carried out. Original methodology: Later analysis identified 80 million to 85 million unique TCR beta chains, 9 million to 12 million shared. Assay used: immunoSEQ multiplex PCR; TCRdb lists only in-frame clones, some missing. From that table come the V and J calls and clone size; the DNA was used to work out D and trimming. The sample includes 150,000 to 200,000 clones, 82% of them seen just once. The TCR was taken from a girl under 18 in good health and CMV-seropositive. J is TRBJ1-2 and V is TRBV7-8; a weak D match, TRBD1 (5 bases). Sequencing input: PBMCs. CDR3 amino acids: CASSLDKGWGDYGYTF. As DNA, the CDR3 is TGTGCCAGCAGCTTAGACAAGGGGTGGGGGGACTATGGCTACACCTTC.